What follows are 21 T cell receptor beta chains derived from one specimen sequenced in a study of Ad26.COV2.S vaccination and SARS-CoV-2 variants (dated by TCRdb to the early 2020s). Sample treatment or condition, as interpreted from the label and publication: some 19 received Ad26.COV2.S at low or high dose, single or two shots; several received placebo; per-sample allocation not given. For vaccine and placebo recipients, the sequenced repertoires came from samples collected on day 63 after the first injection. The library was prepared using the immunoSEQ multiplex PCR assay. Sourced from immuneACCESS, this table was stored by TCRdb with only in-frame sequences that have V and J called. A share of the clones is absent; for the studies checked, an unresolved V gene accounts for under half, and the remainder has no known explanation. The sample data list about 440,000 clones, and roughly 87% of these were observed just once. The ten largest clones take up more than 3.5% of the sample.

The sample consisted of peripheral blood, taken in a trial of Ad26.COV2.S vaccine versus placebo. These receptors were collected from a person between 18 and 60 years old who received the Ad26.COV2.S COVID-19 vaccine or a placebo.

The chain carries TRBV7-8 and TRBJ2-3; no clear D gene. The CDR3 runs to 15 residues. The V gene lost 4 bases and the J gene lost 4 bases, with 15 bases spanning the gap. Germline V gene data show CDR1 as SGHVS and CDR2 as FQNEAQ. The CDR3 protein is CASSYGPDRSDTQYF. The CDR3 DNA reads TGTGCCAGCAGCTACGGACCCGACCGGTCAGATACGCAGTATTTT.

V is TRBV5-1 and J is TRBJ1-4; weak D call: TRBD1 (6 bases). There are 13 residues in the CDR3. Germline V gene lookup returns CDR1 SGHRS and CDR2 YFSETQ. The germline V and J ends were trimmed by 5 bases and 12 bases, with 17 bases remaining between them. CDR3 DNA sequence: TGCGCCAGCAGTTTAGGGGGTTTAAAGGAACTGTTTTTT. It is translated as CASSLGGLKELFF.

The J gene is TRBJ2-2, the V gene TRBV7-2; TRBD1 matches 10 bases. V gave up 4 bases and J gave up 8 bases; unmatched junction bases: 4. The V gene's germline CDR1 is SGHTA and CDR2 FQGNSA. The CDR3 is 14 residues long. In DNA, the CDR3 is TGTGCCAGCAGCTGGACAGGGGGGAGTGGGGAGCTGTTTTTT. Translated: CASSWTGGSGELFF.

About this clone: At one end, the junction sequence differs from germline, possibly due to a read error. The rearrangement uses TRBV5-1 and TRBJ2-3; no reliable D call. The CDR3 is made up of 13 amino acids. Germline lookup yields CDR1 SGHRS and CDR2 YFSETQ. CDR3 loop: CAGSLGQTDTQYF. The CDR3 nucleotides are TGCGCCGGCAGCTTGGGCCAAACGGATACGCAGTATTTT.

CDR3 nucleotides: TGTGCCAGCAGAGGGGGCCTCACAGATACGCAGTATTTT. Residues: CASRGGLTDTQYF. This sequence joins TRBV6-5 and TRBJ2-3, with 7 bases fitting TRBD1. Trimming removed 6 bases from V and 2 bases from J; junction bases left unmatched: 2. CDR1 is MNHEY, CDR2 SVGAGI, per germline. CDR3 size: 13 residues.

V gene TRBV7-3 combines with J gene TRBJ2-5; D is possibly TRBD1 (6 bases). V lost 5 bases and J 4 bases, leaving 11 bases between the germline ends. The germline V gene encodes CDR1 SGHTA and CDR2 FQGTGA. There are 13 residues in the CDR3. The CDR3 spells CASSGGTRETQYF. In nucleotides, the CDR3 is TGTGCCAGCAGCGGTGGGACAAGAGAGACCCAGTACTTC.

This clone appeared once. The chain couples TRBV6-2 or TRBV6-3 to TRBJ1-5, with D possibly TRBD1 on 5 matching bases. V lost 5 bases and J 5 bases, leaving 16 bases between the germline ends. The CDR3 loop spans 15 amino acids. The germline CDR1 and CDR2 sequences are MNHEY and SVGEGT. The CDR3 DNA sequence: TGTGCCAGCAGTCACCGACAGCTGGGTCATCAGCCCCAGCATTTT. This translates into CASSHRQLGHQPQHF.

This chain uses TRBV5-6 with TRBJ2-7, with D unresolved. The CDR3 consists of 12 residues. Deletions cut 7 bases from V and 3 bases from J, with 11 bases between. The germline CDR1 and CDR2 sequences are SGHDT and YYEEEE. CDR3 nucleotide sequence: TGTGCCAGCTCCGAATACAGCTACGAGCAGTACTTC. Translating it yields CASSEYSYEQYF.

This clone has a handful of counts. This chain joins TRBV5-1 and TRBJ2-2; unclear D gene. Trimming took off 0 bases at V and 6 bases at J, with 3 bases between the two ends. The length of the CDR3 is 12 residues. Per the germline V gene, CDR1 is SGHRS and CDR2 is YFSETQ. The CDR3 loop reads CASSLGAGELFF. The CDR3 nucleotides read TGCGCCAGCAGCTTGGGAGCCGGGGAGCTGTTTTTT.

V gene TRBV7-8 combines with J gene TRBJ1-1, with D uncertain. The V and J ends lost 2 bases and 4 bases respectively, with 8 bases between them. The CDR3 is 13 residues long. CDR1 and CDR2 from the germline V gene are SGHVS and FQNEAQ. This chain's CDR3 is CASSLSRFTEAFF. The CDR3 nucleotides read TGTGCCAGCAGCTTAAGTAGGTTCACTGAAGCTTTCTTT. Using reference TRBV7-8 and TRBJ1-1 for the parts outside the CDR3, the full variable domain is GAGVSQSPRYKVAKRGQDVALRCDPISGHVSLFWYQQALGQGPEFLTYFQNEAQLDKSGLPSDRFFAERPEGSVSTLKIQRTQQEDSAVYLCASSLSRFTEAFFGQGTRLTVV.

The chain uses TRBV13 and TRBJ2-3, with 9 positions matching TRBD2. There are 16 residues in the CDR3. Germline assignment: CDR1 PRHDT and CDR2 FYEKMQ (reference sequence). V shed 5 bases and J 6 bases; nucleotides not matched to a gene: 12. CDR3 in DNA: TGTGCCAGCAGCCCCCACGATAGCGGGAGTCCTGATACGCAGTATTTT. Protein product: CASSPHDSGSPDTQYF.

The DNA of the CDR3 is TGCGCCAGCAGCCAAGATACCAGCGGGAGTCCCTACGAGCAGTACTTC. Translated, it gives CASSQDTSGSPYEQYF. The chain recombines TRBV4-3 with TRBJ2-7; TRBD2 matches at 8 bases. V shed 0 bases, J shed 2 bases, and the junction held 6 bases outside the gene matches. The CDR3 contains 16 residues. CDR1 LGHNA and CDR2 YSLEER come from the germline V gene.

This chain joins TRBV18 and TRBJ2-3; 7 bases fit TRBD1. This CDR3 contains 14 residues. Germline V gene lookup returns CDR1 KGHSH and CDR2 LQKENI. V shed 3 bases and J 1 base; nucleotides not matched to a gene: 1. The CDR3 region is CASSPGTGTDTQYF. CDR3 coding DNA: TGTGCCAGCTCACCGGGGACAGGCACAGATACGCAGTATTTT.

The V gene is TRBV5-4, the J gene TRBJ2-2, with a tentative D call TRBD1 (6 bases). Germline-derived CDR1 and CDR2 are SGHNT and YYREEE (reference sequence). V was shortened by 4 bases and J by 3 bases, with 16 bases between the two germline ends. This CDR3 has 16 amino acids. CDR3 sequence: CASSTYTGFDTGELFF. In nucleotides, the CDR3 is TGTGCCAGCAGCACATACACAGGGTTCGACACCGGGGAGCTGTTTTTT.

The rearrangement links TRBV9 to TRBJ2-7; 8 nucleotides match TRBD2. The CDR3 is made up of 15 amino acids. V was clipped by 3 bases and J by 7 bases; unmatched bases: 12. Germline V gives CDR1 SGDLS, CDR2 YYNGEE. Here the CDR3 DNA reads TGTGCCAGCAGCGGGTCCGGGACTAGGCAGGAGGAGCAGTACTTC. Translated: CASSGSGTRQEEQYF.

The table lists this clone with a count of one. The chain recombines TRBV3-1 (or the pseudogene TRBV3-2) with TRBJ2-7, with TRBD2 matching 8 bases. The germline CDR1 and CDR2 sequences are LGHDT and YNNKEL (reference sequence). The V and J ends lost 4 bases and 0 bases, in that order; junction bases with no gene match: 11. The CDR3 length is 17 residues. The CDR3 protein is CASSLGAGGTVSYEQYF. DNA of the CDR3: TGTGCCAGCAGCCTCGGCGCGGGAGGTACCGTCTCCTACGAGCAGTACTTC.

This rearrangement joins TRBV7-2 to TRBJ2-5; D is unclear. Trimming took 1 base from V and 2 from J, leaving 14 bases between them. The CDR3 is made up of 16 amino acids. The germline CDR1 and CDR2 sequences are SGHTA and FQGNSA. CDR3 sequence (DNA): TGTGCCAGCAGCTTAGTTCCTTGGCAGGAGCAAGAGACCCAGTACTTC. This encodes CASSLVPWQEQETQYF.

The chain combines TRBV21-1 with TRBJ2-7; the table's D call, TRBD1, was not checked against the DNA. TRBV21-1 is tagged as a pseudogene. This CDR3 spans 17 amino acids. The CDR3 reads CASTFPQGGPCPKEQYF. The CDR3 region has the DNA TGTGCCAGCACCTTTCCCCAAGGGGGACCATGTCCTAAGGAGCAGTACTTC.

Comment on this clone: At one end, the junction sequence differs from germline, possibly due to a read error. The rearrangement links TRBV5-1 to TRBJ1-5; TRBD1 is a possible D gene (6 bases). This CDR3 has 15 residues. The germline V gene has CDR1 SGHRS and CDR2 YFSETQ. This CDR3 is CASSLRGDSNQSQHF. For the CDR3, the DNA is TGCGCCAGCAGCTTGAGGGGGGATAGCAATCAGTCCCAGCATTTT.

The chain combines TRBV6-5 with TRBJ2-7; D unclear. The CDR3 covers 14 residues. V shed 2 bases and J shed 1 base, with 9 bases lying between them. In germline, CDR1 is MNHEY, CDR2 SVGAGI. CDR3 residues: CASSYGVGSYEQYF. DNA of the CDR3: TGTGCCAGCAGTTACGGCGTAGGGTCCTACGAGCAGTACTTC.

V usage is TRBV28 and J usage is TRBJ2-7; TRBD2 might be the D (5 bases). Germline CDR1 MDHEN, CDR2 SYDVKM. V was clipped by 3 bases and J by 5 bases, with 20 bases between them. The CDR3 sequence is 16 residues long. The CDR3 DNA reads as TGTGCCAGCAGTTTGGCTTCCACAAAGGAGGACCACGAGCAGTACTTC. This sequence encodes CASSLASTKEDHEQYF.